This T cell receptor beta chain emerged from a study of radiotherapy plus CTLA-4 blockade in lung cancer. Study-level information: The study recorded objective responses in approximately 19% of patients and disease control in 31%.

Trimming removed 0 bases from V and 8 bases from J, with 11 bases in between. Germline lookup yields CDR1 KGHSY and CDR2 FQNENV. CDR3 length: 14 amino acids. Notes on the study in general: With interferon-beta, early dynamics of blood T cell clones were reported to best predict response. The study found tumor-derived TCR clones expanded in blood after radiotherapy plus ipilimumab.

The table came from immunoSEQ multiplex PCR; TCRdb's copy has only in-frame clones and leaves some out. The sample gives tens of thousands of clones, 65% to 80% of which show up once; roughly 10% is in the top ten. Concerning this clone: Its antigen remains unknown.

The TCR comes from a human donor with non-small cell lung cancer who had a complete response to radiotherapy plus ipilimumab. The chain combines TRBV16 with TRBJ1-5; no firm D call. The sample was peripheral blood, taken from a patient treated with radiotherapy plus ipilimumab. DNA of the CDR3: TGTGCCAGCAGCCAATCGGAGGACGGGAAGCCCCAGCATTTT. Protein sequence: CASSQSEDGKPQHF.